Below are 19 T cell receptor beta chains sequenced from a single sample in a study of blood T cell repertoires in COVID-19 (dated by TCRdb to between 2020 and 2021). Library prep was done by the immunoSEQ multiplex PCR assay. TCRdb provides this immuneACCESS table in a form limited to in-frame rearrangements. Some clones are lacking; in checked studies, under half of them reflect an unresolved V gene, and why the rest are absent is not known. Within this sample are fewer than 200,000 clones, with roughly 84% of them counted one time only. The top ten clonotypes cover roughly 9.1% of the sample. Sequencing used peripheral blood. These receptors were obtained from a woman older than 75 with active or convalescent COVID-19.

This chain uses TRBV5-1 with TRBJ1-1, with D tentatively TRBD1 (6 bases). The germline V gene encodes CDR1 SGHRS and CDR2 YFSETQ. The CDR3 sequence is 15 residues long. V lost 7 bases to trimming and J lost 4 bases, with 20 bases between them. CDR3 amino acids: CASYQSEGVGTEAFF. In nucleotides, the CDR3 is TGCGCCAGCTATCAGAGCGAGGGGGTAGGCACTGAAGCTTTCTTT.

V gene TRBV6-2 or TRBV6-3 combines with J gene TRBJ1-1; D is uncertain. V shed 2 bases and J shed 0 bases, with 13 bases lying between them. Germline-derived CDR1 and CDR2 are MNHEY and SVGEGT. The CDR3 has 16 amino acids. The CDR3 is CASSYDWAAMNTEAFF. The CDR3 region has the DNA TGTGCCAGCAGTTACGATTGGGCAGCCATGAACACTGAAGCTTTCTTT.

The chain couples TRBV10-3 to TRBJ1-5; D may be TRBD1 (5 bases). CDR3 length: 14 residues. V lost 3 bases to trimming and J lost 10 bases, with 16 bases between them. CDR1 ENHRY and CDR2 SYGVKD come from the germline V gene. CDR3 sequence: CAISEANRGYPQHF. The DNA of the CDR3 is TGTGCCATCAGTGAAGCCAACCGGGGGTATCCCCAGCATTTT.

The rearrangement links TRBV6-1 to TRBJ2-3; D remains unclear. The CDR3 spans 15 residues. The germline CDR1 and CDR2 sequences are MNHNS and SASEGT. V lost 1 base to trimming and J lost 2 bases, with 10 bases between them. CDR3 coding DNA: TGTGCCAGCAGTGAAGGCAGGTCGACCACAGATACGCAGTATTTT. Its translation: CASSEGRSTTDTQYF.

V usage is TRBV6-5 and J usage is TRBJ2-3, with 13 bases matching TRBD2. Germline CDR1 and CDR2: MNHEY and SVGAGI. With 4 bases clipped from V and 1 base from J, the junction kept 2 bases outside the gene matches. This CDR3 region has 16 residues. The CDR3 DNA reads TGTGCCAGCAGTTTCGGGACTAGCGGGGGCACAGATACGCAGTATTTT. Amino acid sequence: CASSFGTSGGTDTQYF.

The CDR3 spells CSASSGSSYNSPLHF. CDR3 bases: TGCAGTGCTAGTAGCGGAAGCTCCTATAATTCACCCCTCCACTTT. V is TRBV20-1 and J is TRBJ1-6, with D unclear. CDR3 length equals 15 residues. CDR1 and CDR2 (germline): DFQATT, SNEGSKA (reference sequence). Trimming shortened V by 3 bases and J by 0 bases, and 9 bases separated the two germline ends.

The chain's CDR3 is CASSLDSYNEQFF. CDR3 nucleotides: TGTGCCAGCAGCTTGGACAGTTACAATGAGCAGTTCTTC. This rearrangement joins TRBV11-3 to TRBJ2-1, with TRBD1 as a possible D gene (6 bases). Deletions cut 3 bases from V and 4 bases from J, with 7 bases between. The CDR3 has 13 residues. Germline V gene data show CDR1 as SGHNT and CDR2 as YENEEA.

This clone was counted between two and nine times. CDR3 amino acids: CASSQGQREQYF. CDR3 in DNA: TGTGCCAGCAGCCAAGGACAACGCGAGCAGTACTTC. The J gene is TRBJ2-7, the V gene TRBV3-1 (or the pseudogene TRBV3-2); D remains ambiguous. Trimming took 1 base from V and 6 from J, leaving 7 bases between them. The CDR3 spans 12 residues. From germline, CDR1 is LGHDT and CDR2 YNNKEL (reference sequence).

This rearrangement joins TRBV9 to TRBJ2-7, with 12 bases fitting TRBD1. Germline V gene sequence: CDR1 SGDLS, CDR2 YYNGEE. CDR3 length equals 16 residues. V trimming: 0 bases; J trimming: 7 bases; junction bases outside the gene matches: 8. The CDR3 loop is CASSVASGQGAREQYF. The DNA of the CDR3 is TGTGCCAGCAGCGTAGCTTCGGGACAGGGGGCAAGGGAGCAGTACTTC.

The rearrangement links TRBV2 to TRBJ2-7; maybe TRBD2 (5 bases). Per the germline V gene, CDR1 is SNHLY and CDR2 is FYNNEI. V was cut by 1 base and J by 6 bases, with 7 bases left in between. CDR3 size: 12 residues. CDR3 coding DNA: TGTGCCAGCAGTGAAGATCGGGGCGAGCAGTACTTC. It is translated as CASSEDRGEQYF.

The V and J genes are TRBV12-3 or TRBV12-4 and TRBJ1-5; no clear D. With 9 bases removed from V and 2 bases from J, the gap between germline ends came to 11 bases. The CDR3 is made up of 13 amino acids. The CDR3 region has the DNA TGTGCCAGTCGTGACGGGGGCAATCAGCCCCAGCATTTT. It codes for CASRDGGNQPQHF.

This rearrangement joins TRBV6-5 to TRBJ1-1; D is undetermined. Germline CDR1 MNHEY, CDR2 SVGAGI. The CDR3 covers 14 residues. The V and J ends lost 7 bases and 2 bases respectively, with 14 bases between them. CDR3 amino acids: CASKKGVSNTEAFF. The DNA of the CDR3 is TGTGCCAGCAAGAAAGGAGTTTCCAACACTGAAGCTTTCTTT.

The V call is TRBV3-1 (or the pseudogene TRBV3-2), the J call TRBJ1-1; D call uncertain. The CDR3 covers 14 residues. CDR1 and CDR2 (germline): LGHDT, YNNKEL (reference sequence). The V and J ends lost 4 bases and 1 base respectively, with 10 bases between them. CDR3 protein: CASSPKGANTEAFF. The CDR3 DNA reads TGTGCCAGCAGCCCGAAGGGAGCGAACACTGAAGCTTTCTTT.

This clone showed up just once. The V gene is TRBV5-1, the J gene TRBJ2-5; possibly TRBD1 for D (6 bases). Germline CDR1 reads SGHRS; CDR2 reads YFSETQ. V dropped 2 bases and J dropped 2 bases, with 10 bases sitting between them. The length of the CDR3 is 14 residues. In nucleotides, the CDR3 is TGCGCCAGCAGCTTTGGACAGATTCAAGAGACCCAGTACTTC. Its translation is CASSFGQIQETQYF.

This rearrangement joins TRBV4-1 to TRBJ1-6; D gene unclear. The CDR3 is made up of 14 amino acids. V dropped 0 bases and J dropped 13 bases, with 13 bases sitting between them. The V gene's germline CDR1 is MGHRA and CDR2 YSYEKL. The CDR3 protein is CASSQDERLFPLHF. The CDR3 DNA follows: TGCGCCAGCAGCCAAGATGAACGACTGTTCCCCCTCCACTTT.

This clone was recorded a few times. The rearrangement links TRBV27 to TRBJ1-2; possible D gene TRBD1, 6 bases. The CDR3 has 16 residues. The germline gives CDR1 MNHEY, CDR2 SMNVEV (reference sequence). Trimming removed 6 bases at V and 0 bases at J, with 17 bases between. The CDR3 nucleotides are TGTGCCAGCAGCTCACAGCAGGACAGTTCTAACTATGGCTACACCTTC. Amino acids: CASSSQQDSSNYGYTF.

The chain has TRBV27 and TRBJ1-2; D call uncertain. Germline CDR1 reads MNHEY; CDR2 reads SMNVEV (reference sequence). The V gene lost 4 bases and the J gene lost 8 bases, with 11 bases spanning the gap. The CDR3 sequence is 12 residues long. The chain's CDR3 is CASSSSRSGYTF. CDR3 nucleotide sequence: TGTGCCAGCAGTTCCTCTCGGTCGGGCTACACCTTC.

The V and J genes are TRBV28 and TRBJ2-1; perhaps TRBD2 as D (5 bases). With 2 bases removed from V and 0 bases from J, the gap between germline ends came to 14 bases. CDR3 length: 17 amino acids. Germline V CDR1 and CDR2: MDHEN, SYDVKM. Written as DNA, the CDR3 is TGTGCCAGCAGTTTACTTGCGGGCTCCAGCTCCTACAATGAGCAGTTCTTC. Protein product: CASSLLAGSSSYNEQFF.

This clone has a single count. This rearrangement joins TRBV7-9 to TRBJ2-3; tentative D call: TRBD1 (5 bases). Per the germline V gene, CDR1 is SEHNR and CDR2 is FQNEAQ (reference sequence). CDR3 length equals 14 residues. Trimming cost V 5 bases and J 3 bases, with 12 bases left between them. CDR3 bases: TGTGCCAGCAGCCTCAGGGTACCGACAGATACGCAGTATTTT. Its translation is CASSLRVPTDTQYF.